Detailed here is one T cell receptor beta chain. Its target is unknown. This sample is drawn from a study of shared clonotypes between healthy human individuals. General observations from the study: Sequencing of the sorted subsets was shown by rarefaction to be incomplete despite large depth. Memory subsets had estimated richness that was generally smaller than that of naive subsets. When compared with the clonotypes that were shared by all four sorted-subset donors, the non-shared clonotypes turned out to have lower generation probabilities.

V lost 4 bases, J lost 3 bases, and 5 bases stayed unmatched. Germline values: CDR1 MDHEN, CDR2 SYDVKM. CDR3 length: 14 residues. Clones were sequenced by immunoSEQ multiplex PCR, and TCRdb holds only the in-frame ones, with some missing. The table records over a million clones, about 84% of them present only once. This sequence was found in a man aged 18 to 29 in good health. Some clones in this sample may be carry-over from other donors' samples. The specimen was memory CD4+ T cells from PBMCs. Subset denoted: CD45RA-negative fraction. The chain couples TRBV28 to TRBJ1-2; 7 bases are shared with TRBD1. The CDR3 DNA follows: TGTGCCAGCAGTTCAGGGGGGCTCTACTATGGCTACACCTTC. It codes for CASSSGGLYYGYTF.